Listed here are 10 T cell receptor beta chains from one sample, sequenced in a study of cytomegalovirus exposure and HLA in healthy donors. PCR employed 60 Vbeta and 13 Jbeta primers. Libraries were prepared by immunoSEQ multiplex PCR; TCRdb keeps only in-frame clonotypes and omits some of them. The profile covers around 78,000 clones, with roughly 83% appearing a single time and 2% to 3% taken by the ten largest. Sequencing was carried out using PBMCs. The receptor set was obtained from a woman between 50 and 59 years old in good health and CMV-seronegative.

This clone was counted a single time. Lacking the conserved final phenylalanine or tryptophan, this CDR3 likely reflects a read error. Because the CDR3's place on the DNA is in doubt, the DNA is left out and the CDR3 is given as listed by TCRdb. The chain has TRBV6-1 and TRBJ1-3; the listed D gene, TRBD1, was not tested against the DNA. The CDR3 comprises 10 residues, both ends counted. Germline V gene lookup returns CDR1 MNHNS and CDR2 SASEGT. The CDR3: CASADRDREI.

CDR3 sequence: CASSPGGSPYEQYF. The CDR3 DNA sequence: TGTGCCAGCAGCCCAGGGGGGTCCCCCTACGAGCAGTACTTC. The V and J genes are TRBV7-3 and TRBJ2-7; possible D gene TRBD1, 7 bases. The CDR3 sequence is 14 residues long. Trimming pared 5 bases from V and 2 bases from J, leaving 13 bases between. Germline CDR1 reads SGHTA; CDR2 reads FQGTGA.

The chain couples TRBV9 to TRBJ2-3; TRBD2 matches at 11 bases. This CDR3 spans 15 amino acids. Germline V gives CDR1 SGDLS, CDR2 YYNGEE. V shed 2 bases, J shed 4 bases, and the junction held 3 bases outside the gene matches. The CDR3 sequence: CASSVSGGASDTQYF. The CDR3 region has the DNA TGTGCCAGCAGCGTTAGCGGGGGGGCGTCAGATACGCAGTATTTT.

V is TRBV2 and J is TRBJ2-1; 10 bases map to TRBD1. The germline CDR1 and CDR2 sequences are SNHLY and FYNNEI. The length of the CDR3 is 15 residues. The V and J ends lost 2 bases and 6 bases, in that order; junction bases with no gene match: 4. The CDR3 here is CASSERDRGGNEQFF. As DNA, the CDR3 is TGTGCCAGCAGTGAAAGGGACAGGGGAGGCAATGAGCAGTTCTTC.

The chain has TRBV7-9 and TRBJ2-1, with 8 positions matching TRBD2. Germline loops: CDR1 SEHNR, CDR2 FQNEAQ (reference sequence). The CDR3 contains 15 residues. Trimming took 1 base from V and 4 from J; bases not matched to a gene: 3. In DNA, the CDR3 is TGTGCCAGCAGCTTAGATAGCGGGGTTTACAATGAGCAGTTCTTC. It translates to CASSLDSGVYNEQFF.

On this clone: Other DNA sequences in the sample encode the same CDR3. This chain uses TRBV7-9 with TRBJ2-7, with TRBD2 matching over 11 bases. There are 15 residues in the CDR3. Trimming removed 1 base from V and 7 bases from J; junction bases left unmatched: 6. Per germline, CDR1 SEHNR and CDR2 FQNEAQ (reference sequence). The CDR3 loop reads CASSLVPLAGGEQYF. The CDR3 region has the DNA TGTGCCAGCAGCTTAGTCCCATTAGCGGGAGGGGAGCAGTACTTC.

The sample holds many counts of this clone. DNA of the CDR3: TGCGCCAGCAGCCAAGATGGTTTGAGCGATACGCAGTATTTT. Translated: CASSQDGLSDTQYF. The chain couples TRBV4-1 to TRBJ2-3; D is uncertain. The CDR3 covers 14 residues. In germline, CDR1 is MGHRA, CDR2 YSYEKL. V was cut by 0 bases and J by 6 bases, with 10 bases left in between.

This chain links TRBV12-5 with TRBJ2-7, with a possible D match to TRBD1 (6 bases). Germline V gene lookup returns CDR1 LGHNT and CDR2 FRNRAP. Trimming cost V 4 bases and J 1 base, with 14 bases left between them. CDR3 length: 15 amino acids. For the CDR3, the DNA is TGTGCTAGTGGTTCGTCGCACAGGGAATCCTACGAGCAGTACGTC. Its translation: CASGSSHRESYEQYV.

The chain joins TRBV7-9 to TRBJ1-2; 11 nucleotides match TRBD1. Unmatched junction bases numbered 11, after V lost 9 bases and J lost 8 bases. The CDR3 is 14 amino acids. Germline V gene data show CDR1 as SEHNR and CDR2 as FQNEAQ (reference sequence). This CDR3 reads CASSGTGGSRGYTF. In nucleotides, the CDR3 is TGTGCCAGTTCCGGGACAGGGGGTTCTAGAGGCTACACCTTC. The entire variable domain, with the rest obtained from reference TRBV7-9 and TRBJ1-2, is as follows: DTGVSQNPRHKITKRGQNVTFRCDPISEHNRLYWYRQTLGQGPEFLTYFQNEAQLEKSRLLSDRFSAERPKGSFSTLEIQRTEQGDSAMYLCASSGTGGSRGYTFGSGTRLTVV.

The CDR3 sequence: CASGGTVPSYEQYV. The CDR3 bases are TGTGCCAGCGGGGGGACAGTACCTTCCTACGAGCAGTACGTC. The chain joins TRBV2 to TRBJ2-7, with a possible D match to TRBD1 (7 bases). Germline V CDR1 and CDR2: SNHLY, FYNNEI. The length of the CDR3 is 14 residues. V dropped 8 bases and J dropped 1 base, with 15 bases sitting between them.